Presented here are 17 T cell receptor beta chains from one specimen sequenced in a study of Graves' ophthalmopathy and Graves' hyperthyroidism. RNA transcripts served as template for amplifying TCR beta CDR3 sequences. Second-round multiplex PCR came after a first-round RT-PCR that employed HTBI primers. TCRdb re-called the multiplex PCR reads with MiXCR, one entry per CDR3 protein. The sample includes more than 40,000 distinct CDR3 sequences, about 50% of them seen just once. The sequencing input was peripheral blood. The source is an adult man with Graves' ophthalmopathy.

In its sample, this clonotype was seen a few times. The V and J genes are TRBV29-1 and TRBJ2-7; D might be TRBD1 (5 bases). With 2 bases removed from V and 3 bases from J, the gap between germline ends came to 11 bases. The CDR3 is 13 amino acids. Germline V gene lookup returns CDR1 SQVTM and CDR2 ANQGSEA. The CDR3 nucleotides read TGCAGCGTTGAAACGAGCAGGGACTACGAGCAGTACTTC. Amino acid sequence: CSVETSRDYEQYF.

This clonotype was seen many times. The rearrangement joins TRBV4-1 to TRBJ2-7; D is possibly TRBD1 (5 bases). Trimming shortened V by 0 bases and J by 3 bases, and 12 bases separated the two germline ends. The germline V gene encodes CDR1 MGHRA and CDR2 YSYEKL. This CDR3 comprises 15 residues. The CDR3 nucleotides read TGCGCCAGCAGCCAAGAAAAGAGGCAGGGCTACGAGCAGTACTTC. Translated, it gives CASSQEKRQGYEQYF.

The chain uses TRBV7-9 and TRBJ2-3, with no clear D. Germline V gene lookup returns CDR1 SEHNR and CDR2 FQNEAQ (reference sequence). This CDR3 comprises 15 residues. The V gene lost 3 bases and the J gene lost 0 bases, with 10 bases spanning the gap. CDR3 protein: CASSLGGPSTDTQYF. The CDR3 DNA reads TGTGCCAGCAGCTTGGGTGGGCCTAGCACAGATACGCAGTATTTT.

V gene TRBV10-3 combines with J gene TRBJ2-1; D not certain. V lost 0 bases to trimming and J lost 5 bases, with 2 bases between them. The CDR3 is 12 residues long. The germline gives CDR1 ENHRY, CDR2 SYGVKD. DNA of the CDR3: TGTGCCATCAGTGAGTCGGACAATGAGCAGTTCTTC. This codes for CAISESDNEQFF.

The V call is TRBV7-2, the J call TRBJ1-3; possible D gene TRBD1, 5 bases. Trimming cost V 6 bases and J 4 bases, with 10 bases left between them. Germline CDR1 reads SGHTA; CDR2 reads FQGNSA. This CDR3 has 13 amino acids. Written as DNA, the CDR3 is TGTGCCAGCAGTCATGGGGGGGGAAACACCATATATTTT. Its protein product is CASSHGGGNTIYF. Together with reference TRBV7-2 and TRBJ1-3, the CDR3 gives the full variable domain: GAGVSQSPSNKVTEKGKDVELRCDPISGHTALYWYRQSLGQGLEFLIYFQGNSAPDKSGLPSDRFSAERTGGSVSTLTIQRTQQEDSAVYLCASSHGGGNTIYFGEGSWLTVV.

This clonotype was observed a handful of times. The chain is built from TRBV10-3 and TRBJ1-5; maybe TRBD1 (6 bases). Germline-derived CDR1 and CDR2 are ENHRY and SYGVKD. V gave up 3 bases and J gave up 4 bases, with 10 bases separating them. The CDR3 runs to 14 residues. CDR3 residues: CAISEDGQNQPQHF. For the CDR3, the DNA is TGTGCCATCAGTGAAGACGGACAGAATCAGCCCCAGCATTTT.

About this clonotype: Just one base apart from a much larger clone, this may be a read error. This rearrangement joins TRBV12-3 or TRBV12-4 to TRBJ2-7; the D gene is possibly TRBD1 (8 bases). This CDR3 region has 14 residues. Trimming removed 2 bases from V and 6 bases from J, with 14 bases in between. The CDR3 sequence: CASSLTGGDVEQYF. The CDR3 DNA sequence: TGTGCCAGCAGTTTAACAGGGGGGGACGTCGAGCAGTACTTC.

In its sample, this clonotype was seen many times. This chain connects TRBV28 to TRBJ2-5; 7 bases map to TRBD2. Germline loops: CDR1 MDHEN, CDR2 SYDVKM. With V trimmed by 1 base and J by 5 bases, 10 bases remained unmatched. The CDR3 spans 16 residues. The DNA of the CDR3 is TGTGCCAGCAGTTTATCACGGCTAGCGGTCTCGGAGACCCAGTACTTC. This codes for CASSLSRLAVSETQYF.

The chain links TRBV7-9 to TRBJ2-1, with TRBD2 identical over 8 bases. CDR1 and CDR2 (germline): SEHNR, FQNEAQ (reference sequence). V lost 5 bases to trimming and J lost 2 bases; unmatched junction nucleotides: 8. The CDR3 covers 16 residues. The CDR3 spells CASSPPTSGAYNEQFF. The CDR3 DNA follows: TGTGCCAGCAGCCCTCCTACTAGCGGAGCCTACAATGAGCAGTTCTTC.

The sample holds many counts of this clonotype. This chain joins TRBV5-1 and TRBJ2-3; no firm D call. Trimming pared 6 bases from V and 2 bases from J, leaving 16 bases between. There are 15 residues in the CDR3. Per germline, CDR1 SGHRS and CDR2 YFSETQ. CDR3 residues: CASTPLSGSTDTQYF. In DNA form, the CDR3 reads TGCGCCAGCACCCCCTTATCGGGTTCCACAGATACGCAGTATTTT.

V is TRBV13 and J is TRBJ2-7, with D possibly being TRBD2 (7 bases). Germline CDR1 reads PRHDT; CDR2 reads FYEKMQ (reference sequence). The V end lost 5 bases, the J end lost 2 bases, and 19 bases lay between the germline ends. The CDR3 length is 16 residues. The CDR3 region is CASSRSGGLTAYEQYF. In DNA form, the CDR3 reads TGTGCCAGCAGCCGGTCGGGGGGCCTCACAGCCTACGAGCAGTACTTC.

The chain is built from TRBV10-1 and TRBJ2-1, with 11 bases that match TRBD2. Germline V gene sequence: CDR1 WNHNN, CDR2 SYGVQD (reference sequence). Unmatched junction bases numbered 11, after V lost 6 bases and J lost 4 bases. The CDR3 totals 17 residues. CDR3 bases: TGCGCCAGCAGCCGATCACCGGGACTAGCGGATTACAATGAGCAGTTCTTC. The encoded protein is CASSRSPGLADYNEQFF.

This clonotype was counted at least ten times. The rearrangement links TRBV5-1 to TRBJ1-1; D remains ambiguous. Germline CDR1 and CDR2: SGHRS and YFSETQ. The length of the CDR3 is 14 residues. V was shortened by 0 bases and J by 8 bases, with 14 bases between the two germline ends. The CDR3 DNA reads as TGCGCCAGCAGCTTGGCTAGGACCAGTGAAGAAGCTTTCTTT. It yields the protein CASSLARTSEEAFF.

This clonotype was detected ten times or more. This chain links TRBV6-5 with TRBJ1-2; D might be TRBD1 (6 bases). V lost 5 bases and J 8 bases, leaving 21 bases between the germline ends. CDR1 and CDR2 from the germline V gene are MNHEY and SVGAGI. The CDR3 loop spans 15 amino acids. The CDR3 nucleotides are TGTGCCAGCAGTAGAGGGGGTGCAGAGGCAGCCGGCTACACCTTC. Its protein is CASSRGGAEAAGYTF.

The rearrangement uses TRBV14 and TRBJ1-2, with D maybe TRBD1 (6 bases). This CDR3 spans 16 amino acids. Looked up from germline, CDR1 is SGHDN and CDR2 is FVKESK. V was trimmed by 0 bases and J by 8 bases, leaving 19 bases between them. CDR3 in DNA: TGTGCCAGCAGCCAAGATCCGCCTAGCAGGGGCGACGGCTACACCTTC. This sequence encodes CASSQDPPSRGDGYTF.

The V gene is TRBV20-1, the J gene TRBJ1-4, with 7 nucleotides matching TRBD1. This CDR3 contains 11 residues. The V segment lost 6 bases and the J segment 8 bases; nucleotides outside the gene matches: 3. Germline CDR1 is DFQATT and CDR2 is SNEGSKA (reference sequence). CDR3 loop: CSAPGQEKLFF. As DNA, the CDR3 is TGCAGTGCGCCGGGACAGGAAAAACTGTTTTTT.

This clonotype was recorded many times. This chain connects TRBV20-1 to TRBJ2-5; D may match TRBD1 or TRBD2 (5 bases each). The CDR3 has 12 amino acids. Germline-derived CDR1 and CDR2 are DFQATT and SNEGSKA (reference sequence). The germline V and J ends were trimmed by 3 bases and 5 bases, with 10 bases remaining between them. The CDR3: CSARRGYETQYF. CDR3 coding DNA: TGCAGTGCTAGGAGGGGATATGAGACCCAGTACTTC.